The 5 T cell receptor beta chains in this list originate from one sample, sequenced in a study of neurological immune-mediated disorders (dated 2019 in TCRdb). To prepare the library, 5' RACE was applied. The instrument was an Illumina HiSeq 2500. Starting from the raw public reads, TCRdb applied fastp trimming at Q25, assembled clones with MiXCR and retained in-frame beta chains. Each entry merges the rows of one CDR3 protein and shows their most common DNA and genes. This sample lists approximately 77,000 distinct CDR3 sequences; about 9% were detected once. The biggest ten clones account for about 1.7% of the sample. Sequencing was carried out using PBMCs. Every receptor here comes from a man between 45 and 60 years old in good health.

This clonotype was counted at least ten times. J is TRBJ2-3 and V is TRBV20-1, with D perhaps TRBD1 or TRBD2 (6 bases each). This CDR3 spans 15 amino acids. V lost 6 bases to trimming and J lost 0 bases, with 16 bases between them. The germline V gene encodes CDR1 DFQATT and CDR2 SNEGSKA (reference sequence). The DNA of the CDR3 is TGCAGTGCCCAAGAAGGGGGGACTAGCACAGATACGCAGTATTTT. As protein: CSAQEGGTSTDTQYF.

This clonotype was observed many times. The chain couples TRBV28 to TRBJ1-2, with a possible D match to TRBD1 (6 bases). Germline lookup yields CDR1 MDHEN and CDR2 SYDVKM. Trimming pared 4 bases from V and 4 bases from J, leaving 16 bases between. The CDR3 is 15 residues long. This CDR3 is CASSSPEGGSYGYTF. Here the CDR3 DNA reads TGTGCCAGCAGTTCTCCCGAGGGGGGCAGCTATGGCTACACCTTC.

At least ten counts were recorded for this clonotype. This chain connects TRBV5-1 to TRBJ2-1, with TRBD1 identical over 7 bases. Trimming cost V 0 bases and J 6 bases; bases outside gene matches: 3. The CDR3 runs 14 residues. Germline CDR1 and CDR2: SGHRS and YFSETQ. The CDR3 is CASSLEAGGNEQFF. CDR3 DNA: TGCGCCAGCAGCTTGGAGGCAGGGGGCAATGAGCAGTTCTTC.

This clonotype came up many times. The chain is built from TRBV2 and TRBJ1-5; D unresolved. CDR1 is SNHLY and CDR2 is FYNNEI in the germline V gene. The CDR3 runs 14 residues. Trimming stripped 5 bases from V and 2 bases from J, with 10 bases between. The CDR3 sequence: CASSPLQGNQPQHF. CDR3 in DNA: TGTGCCAGCAGTCCCCTTCAGGGCAATCAGCCCCAGCATTTT.

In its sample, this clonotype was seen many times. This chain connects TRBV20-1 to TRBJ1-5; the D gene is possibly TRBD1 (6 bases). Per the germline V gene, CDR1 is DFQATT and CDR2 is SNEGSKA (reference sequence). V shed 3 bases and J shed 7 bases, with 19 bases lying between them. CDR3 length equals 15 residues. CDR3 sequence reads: CSASSTGSQAQPQHF. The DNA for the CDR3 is TGCAGTGCTAGCTCAACAGGGTCTCAAGCGCAGCCCCAGCATTTT.